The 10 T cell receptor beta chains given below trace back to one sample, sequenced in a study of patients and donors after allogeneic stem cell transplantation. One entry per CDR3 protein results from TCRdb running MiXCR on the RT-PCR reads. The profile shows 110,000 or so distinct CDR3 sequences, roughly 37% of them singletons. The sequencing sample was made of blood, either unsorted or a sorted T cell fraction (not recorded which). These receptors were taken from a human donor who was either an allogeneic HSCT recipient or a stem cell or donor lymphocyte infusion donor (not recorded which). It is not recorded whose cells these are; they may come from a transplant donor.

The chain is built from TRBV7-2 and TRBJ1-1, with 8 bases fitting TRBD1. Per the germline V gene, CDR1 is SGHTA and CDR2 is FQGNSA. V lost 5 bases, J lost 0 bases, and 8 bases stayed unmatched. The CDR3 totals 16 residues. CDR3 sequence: CASSVDRGHVNTEAFF. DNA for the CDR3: TGTGCCAGCAGCGTCGACAGGGGCCACGTGAACACTGAAGCTTTCTTT.

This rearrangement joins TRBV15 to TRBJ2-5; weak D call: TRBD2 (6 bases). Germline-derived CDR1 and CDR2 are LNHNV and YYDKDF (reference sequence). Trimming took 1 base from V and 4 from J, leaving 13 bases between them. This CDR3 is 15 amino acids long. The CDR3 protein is CATSRATGTVETQYF. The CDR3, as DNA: TGTGCCACCAGCAGAGCAACCGGGACTGTAGAGACCCAGTACTTC. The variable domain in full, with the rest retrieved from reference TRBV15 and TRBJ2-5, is DAMVIQNPRYQVTQFGKPVTLSCSQTLNHNVMYWYQQKSSQAPKLLFHYYDKDFNNEADTPDNFQSRRPNTSFCFLDIRSPGLGDTAMYLCATSRATGTVETQYFGPGTRLLVL.

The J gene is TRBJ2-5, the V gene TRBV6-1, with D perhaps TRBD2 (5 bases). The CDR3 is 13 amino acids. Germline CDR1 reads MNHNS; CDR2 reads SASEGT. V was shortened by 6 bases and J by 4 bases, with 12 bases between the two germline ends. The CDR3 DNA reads TGTGCCAGCAGACGTAGCGCGCCAGAGACCCAGTACTTC. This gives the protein CASRRSAPETQYF.

CDR3 sequence (DNA): TGTGCCAGCAGTTTAATAGGCTCTGGAAACACCATATATTTT. This codes for CASSLIGSGNTIYF. The chain carries TRBV12-3 or TRBV12-4 and TRBJ1-3; D remains unclear. The CDR3 consists of 14 residues. The V end was cut by 2 bases, the J end by 0 bases, with 5 bases between.

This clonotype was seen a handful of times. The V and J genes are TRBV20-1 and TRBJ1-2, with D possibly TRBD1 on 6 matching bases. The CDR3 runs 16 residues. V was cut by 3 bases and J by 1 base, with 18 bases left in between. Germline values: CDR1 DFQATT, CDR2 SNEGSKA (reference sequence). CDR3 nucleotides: TGCAGTGCTAGCCCGAACGGACAGAAGATTAACTATGGCTACACCTTC. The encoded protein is CSASPNGQKINYGYTF.

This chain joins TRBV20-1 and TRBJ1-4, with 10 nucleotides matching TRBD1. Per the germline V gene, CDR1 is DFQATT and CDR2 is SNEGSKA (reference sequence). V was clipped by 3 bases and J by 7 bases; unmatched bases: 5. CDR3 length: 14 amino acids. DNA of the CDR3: TGCAGTGCTAGCTTCAGGACAGGGGGTGAAAAACTGTTTTTT. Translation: CSASFRTGGEKLFF.

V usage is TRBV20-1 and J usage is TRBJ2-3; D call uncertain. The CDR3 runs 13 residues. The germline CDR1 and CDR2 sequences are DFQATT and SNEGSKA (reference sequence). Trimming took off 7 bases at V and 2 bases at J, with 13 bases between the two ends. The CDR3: CSGHPPLTDTQYF. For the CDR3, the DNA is TGCAGTGGCCACCCCCCCCTCACAGATACGCAGTATTTT.

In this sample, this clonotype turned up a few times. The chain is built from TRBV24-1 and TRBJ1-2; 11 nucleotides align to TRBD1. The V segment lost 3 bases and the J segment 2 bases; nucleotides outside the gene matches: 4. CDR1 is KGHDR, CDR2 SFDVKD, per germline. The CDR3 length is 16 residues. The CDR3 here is CATSDTRTGGNYGYTF. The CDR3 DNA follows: TGTGCCACCAGTGATACCCGGACAGGGGGCAACTATGGCTACACCTTC.

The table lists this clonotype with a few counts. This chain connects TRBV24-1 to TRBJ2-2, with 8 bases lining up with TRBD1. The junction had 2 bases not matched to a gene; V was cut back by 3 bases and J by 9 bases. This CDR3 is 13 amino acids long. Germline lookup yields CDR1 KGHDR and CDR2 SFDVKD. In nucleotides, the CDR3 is TGTGCCACCAGTGATCAGGGGGCCTGGGAGCTGTTTTTT. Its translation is CATSDQGAWELFF.

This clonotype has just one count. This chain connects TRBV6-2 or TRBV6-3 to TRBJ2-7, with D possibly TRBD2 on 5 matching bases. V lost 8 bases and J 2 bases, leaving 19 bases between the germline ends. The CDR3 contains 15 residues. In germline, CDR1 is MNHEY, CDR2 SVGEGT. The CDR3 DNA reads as TGTGCCAGCCTCGGCCTGAGGGAGTCCCCCTACGAGCAGTACTTC. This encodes CASLGLRESPYEQYF.